This paragraph reports one T cell receptor (beta chain). Its antigen target is currently unknown. The record has no base qualities; no much larger clone is one base away. This sample stems from a study of T cell responses to AZD1222 COVID-19 vaccine (dated by TCRdb to the early 2020s). Background for the entire study: TCR sequencing was performed for roughly 250 trial participants, of whom about 210 were given two doses of AZD1222 and approximately 26 were given two doses of MenACWY control vaccine. Trial participants were enrolled by age into subgroups of 18-55, 56-69 and 70-plus years, and roughly 160, 29 and 62 TCR-sequenced participants, respectively, were included in these subgroups.

The CDR3 regions of human TCRbeta chains were analyzed by immunosequencing. The authors processed their data as follows. TCRs in the repertoires were matched against a reference library of SARS-CoV-2-specific TCRs that had been generated with the MIRA antigen-specificity platform. Breadth was defined as the fraction of unique TCRs that were SARS-CoV-2-associated, and depth was defined as the fraction of total T cells that were SARS-CoV-2-associated. Using the MIRA data, each spike-specific TCR was assigned both to the spike region to which the TCR was reactive and to a CD4 or CD8 class. Log10-transformed breadth and depth values were compared by one-way ANOVA with Sidak's multiple comparisons tests. The table was pulled from immuneACCESS by TCRdb, which kept in-frame rearrangements only. Such tables lose some clones; where checked, under half of the loss comes from unresolved V genes, and the rest has no known cause. D and trimming were read from the DNA, whereas the V and J calls and clone size are those reported in that table. The sample yields some 150,000 clones; approximately 89% were counted once. The ten largest clones represent 1.5% to 2% of the sample.

The CDR3 measures 17 amino acids from cysteine to phenylalanine. Solely the CDR3 DNA is kept, with 51 bases framed from the first base. CDR1 MDHEN and CDR2 SYDVKM are derived from the germline V gene. For this chain, trimming is 5 bases at the V end and 6 bases at the J end, and the number of junction bases without a gene match is 13. Points the paper makes about the study in general: No day 14 peak-response samples were available, so repertoires were characterized only after the peak T cell response. The whole spike protein was spanned by vaccine-associated CD4 TCRs, and dominant responses were seen in regions 160-218 and 743-854. Epitopes outside the regions mutated in the B.1.351 and B.1.1.7 variants were reportedly recognized by nearly half of the unique spike-specific TCRs. Most participants were white British and females outnumbered males, and the authors suggested that clonal diversity may have been underestimated. Conclusions about previously exposed vaccinees were limited because only six or seven AZD1222 recipients were SARS-CoV-2 seropositive at baseline. In the small 56-69-year group, the increase in depth fell short of significance, most likely because of low power. A significant rise in spike-specific TCR breadth and depth was observed after two AZD1222 doses relative to day 0 and relative to MenACWY recipients.

This sample's time point label indicates: about 28 days (+/-7) after the second vaccine dose. Because spike-specific TCR depth and breadth did not differ between the two schedules, AZD1222 recipients who got a second dose at roughly 4 weeks were pooled with those who got a second dose at roughly 12 weeks. Samples from vaccinated people were obtained from the UK trials COV001 and COV002, which included a single-blind randomized controlled phase 2/3 trial of AZD1222 (ChAdOx1 nCoV-19) in healthy adults. Trial participant PBMC samples were collected at day 0 and day 28 after the second dose for TCRbeta chain sequencing.

The sequences come from peripheral blood, collected 28 days after the second AZD1222 dose. The chain was built from TRBV28 and TRBJ2-1, with 10 bases aligning to TRBD2. This TCR came from an adult who received the AZD1222 COVID-19 vaccine. In nucleotides, the sequence is TGTGCCAGCAGTCCCGAGACGGCTAGCGGGGGTCCCAATGAGCAGTTCTTC. It codes for CASSPETASGGPNEQFF.